This T cell receptor beta chain was sequenced in a study of CD8 T cells in ankylosing spondylitis. CDR3 length equals 15 residues. Germline CDR1 and CDR2: DFQATT and SNEGSKA (reference sequence). Trimming at V came to 5 bases and at J to 2 bases, leaving 4 bases not matched to a gene. TCRdb passed the 5' RACE reads through MiXCR, listing each CDR3 protein once. Altogether about 240,000 distinct CDR3 sequences are present, over 8.5% being singletons, with the ten largest covering approximately 6.6%. V is TRBV20-1 and J is TRBJ2-3; 13 bases align to TRBD2. The clonotype was recovered from a male donor with ankylosing spondylitis or in good health (not recorded which). Material for sequencing was blood, either unsorted or a sorted T cell fraction (not recorded which). CDR3 region: CSAWTSGRNTDTQYF. In DNA, the CDR3 is TGCAGTGCTTGGACTAGCGGGAGAAACACAGATACGCAGTATTTT.